This entry lists 21 T cell receptor beta chains sequenced from one sample in a study of blood T cells in healthy people across ages. Next came a second PCR, run for roughly 6 to 11 cycles, which used a sample-barcoded 5' primer along with a J-beta primer mix. One entry per CDR3 protein results from TCRdb running MiXCR on the 5' RACE reads. The sample records 1.5 million to 2 million distinct CDR3 sequences, about 28% being singletons. The source material was blood. These receptors originate from a woman aged 25 to 39 in good health.

The V call is TRBV20-1, the J call TRBJ2-3; 12 bases agree with TRBD2. The germline V gene encodes CDR1 DFQATT and CDR2 SNEGSKA (reference sequence). The trim removed 0 bases at V and 2 bases at J, leaving 3 bases unmatched. The CDR3 extends over 16 amino acids. The CDR3 loop is CSARDASGGDTDTQYF. The CDR3 nucleotides read TGCAGTGCTAGAGACGCTAGCGGGGGGGACACAGATACGCAGTATTTT.

This clonotype turned up a few times. The chain couples TRBV29-1 to TRBJ1-5; unclear D gene. CDR1 and CDR2 from the germline V gene are SQVTM and ANQGSEA. The CDR3 has 13 amino acids. V lost 4 bases, J lost 2 bases, and 9 bases lay in between. CDR3 in DNA: TGCAGCGTTGTCGGGGTTGGCAATCAGCCCCAGCATTTT. Encoded protein: CSVVGVGNQPQHF.

This clonotype turned up a few times. V usage is TRBV4-1 and J usage is TRBJ2-1, with D possibly matching TRBD2 (5 bases). V was pared by 0 bases and J by 3 bases, with 15 bases between. CDR1 is MGHRA, CDR2 YSYEKL, per germline. This CDR3 contains 17 residues. DNA for the CDR3: TGCGCCAGCAGCCAAGATAAGCGTTACGGGGACTACAATGAGCAGTTCTTC. It codes for CASSQDKRYGDYNEQFF.

This rearrangement joins TRBV18 to TRBJ2-5; tentative D call: TRBD2 (6 bases). The length of the CDR3 is 16 residues. Trimming took 3 bases from V and 2 from J, leaving 16 bases between them. Germline CDR1 and CDR2: KGHSH and LQKENI. CDR3 sequence (DNA): TGTGCCAGCTCACCCGGAGGGGCCTCAAGTCAAGAGACCCAGTACTTC. It yields the protein CASSPGGASSQETQYF. The full variable domain, in which reference TRBV18 and TRBJ2-5 provide the parts outside the CDR3, is NAGVMQNPRHLVRRRGQEARLRCSPMKGHSHVYWYRQLPEEGLKFMVYLQKENIIDESGMPKERFSAEFPKEGPSILRIQQVVRGDSAAYFCASSPGGASSQETQYFGPGTRLLVL.

The chain combines TRBV15 with TRBJ2-7; D uncertain. Looked up from germline, CDR1 is LNHNV and CDR2 is YYDKDF (reference sequence). With 7 bases removed from V and 2 bases from J, the gap between germline ends came to 15 bases. The CDR3 runs 14 residues. CDR3 loop: CATNSGPGPYEQYF. In DNA, the CDR3 is TGTGCCACCAACTCTGGACCCGGGCCCTACGAGCAGTACTTC.

Notes on this clonotype: Because it lacks the conserved phenylalanine or tryptophan at the end, this CDR3 is likely a read error. This sequence joins TRBV9 and TRBJ2-1; 8 nucleotides agree with TRBD2. The germline CDR1 and CDR2 sequences are SGDLS and YYNGEE. V lost 3 bases, J lost 1 base, and 15 bases stayed unmatched. The length of the CDR3 is 19 residues. The CDR3 region has the DNA TGTGCCAGCAGCGGGACCAGCGGGGGCCCTTTCTTATCCTACAATGAGCAGTTCGTC. Translated, it gives CASSGTSGGPFLSYNEQFV.

This clonotype turned up a few times. The chain employs TRBV10-3 and TRBJ2-1; TRBD2 agrees at 9 bases. The germline V gene has CDR1 ENHRY and CDR2 SYGVKD. This CDR3 spans 14 amino acids. V lost 8 bases and J lost 5; bases outside the gene matches: 7. CDR3 in DNA: TGTGCCATCCCTAGGGGCGGGAGGGACAATGAGCAGTTCTTC. It encodes CAIPRGGRDNEQFF.

The sample holds a few counts of this clonotype. The genes are TRBV20-1 and TRBJ1-1, with D unresolved. This CDR3 has 13 amino acids. CDR1 and CDR2 (germline): DFQATT, SNEGSKA (reference sequence). Trimming cost V 3 bases and J 0 bases, with 8 bases left between them. This CDR3 reads CSASVRLNTEAFF. The CDR3 DNA sequence: TGCAGTGCTAGCGTCAGATTGAACACTGAAGCTTTCTTT.

This clonotype was seen a handful of times. The chain carries TRBV14 and TRBJ2-1; D is possibly TRBD2 (6 bases). Trimming removed 4 bases from V and 3 bases from J, with 13 bases in between. This CDR3 comprises 15 residues. Germline V gives CDR1 SGHDN, CDR2 FVKESK. The CDR3 sequence: CASSRVAVLYNEQFF. The CDR3 nucleotides read TGTGCCAGCAGCCGGGTAGCGGTACTCTACAATGAGCAGTTCTTC.

At least ten counts were recorded for this clonotype. This chain connects TRBV20-1 to TRBJ2-1; D is unresolved. The length of the CDR3 is 11 residues. The V end was cut by 6 bases, the J end by 9 bases, with 12 bases between. The germline V gene encodes CDR1 DFQATT and CDR2 SNEGSKA (reference sequence). CDR3 bases: TGCAGTGCGCCTCACCAAGTTGAGCAGTTCTTC. Translating it yields CSAPHQVEQFF.

This clonotype was recorded many times. The chain's CDR3 is CASKPGHSGETQYF. The CDR3 DNA sequence: TGTGCCAGCAAGCCGGGACACAGCGGAGAGACCCAGTACTTC. The J gene is TRBJ2-5, the V gene TRBV7-2; weak D call: TRBD1 (6 bases). V was shortened by 7 bases and J by 4 bases, with 16 bases between the two germline ends. Germline CDR1 reads SGHTA; CDR2 reads FQGNSA. The CDR3 runs to 14 residues. The whole variable domain, filled in from reference TRBV7-2 and TRBJ2-5, reads GAGVSQSPSNKVTEKGKDVELRCDPISGHTALYWYRQSLGQGLEFLIYFQGNSAPDKSGLPSDRFSAERTGGSVSTLTIQRTQQEDSAVYLCASKPGHSGETQYFGPGTRLLVL.

The V call is TRBV7-3, the J call TRBJ2-4; a possible D gene is TRBD1 (5 bases). With 1 base removed from V and 8 bases from J, the gap between germline ends came to 12 bases. This CDR3 comprises 14 residues. CDR1 and CDR2 from the germline V gene are SGHTA and FQGTGA. The chain's CDR3 is CASSLNGRADIQYF. In nucleotides, the CDR3 is TGTGCCAGCAGCTTAAACGGCAGGGCTGACATTCAGTACTTC.

This clonotype showed up just once. The chain carries TRBV9 and TRBJ1-2; 7 bases agree with TRBD1. The junction had 7 bases not matched to a gene; V was cut back by 4 bases and J by 4 bases. Germline V gene data show CDR1 as SGDLS and CDR2 as YYNGEE. This CDR3 contains 14 residues. The CDR3, as DNA: TGTGCCAGCAGCCAAGACAGGGTTAGCTATGGCTACACCTTC. It is translated as CASSQDRVSYGYTF. Full variable domain (remainder filled in from reference TRBV9 and TRBJ1-2): DSGVTQTPKHLITATGQRVTLRCSPRSGDLSVYWYQQSLDQGLQFLIQYYNGEERAKGNILERFSAQQFPDLHSELNLSSLELGDSALYFCASSQDRVSYGYTFGSGTRLTVV.

The gene calls are TRBV10-1 and TRBJ2-3, with D perhaps TRBD1 or TRBD2 (5 bases each). CDR1 is WNHNN and CDR2 is SYGVQD in the germline V gene (reference sequence). Trimming removed 5 bases from V and 0 bases from J, with 15 bases in between. The CDR3 spans 16 residues. CDR3: CASSSGDRLSTDTQYF. CDR3 nucleotides: TGCGCCAGCAGTTCTGGGGACCGTTTAAGCACAGATACGCAGTATTTT.

Ten or more counts support this clonotype. V usage is TRBV10-3 and J usage is TRBJ2-1; 10 nucleotides agree with TRBD2. CDR1 is ENHRY, CDR2 SYGVKD, per germline. The CDR3 contains 13 residues. The V segment lost 11 bases and the J segment 8 bases; nucleotides outside the gene matches: 9. CDR3: CAVRSGGLDEQFF. The CDR3, as DNA: TGTGCCGTCCGTAGCGGGGGGCTGGATGAGCAGTTCTTC.

There are a few counts of this clonotype. The chain uses TRBV10-3 and TRBJ2-3, with no clear D. Germline V lookup: CDR1 ENHRY, CDR2 SYGVKD. With 5 bases removed from V and 3 bases from J, the gap between germline ends came to 3 bases. This CDR3 contains 11 residues. The CDR3 DNA reads TGTGCCATCAGTCAGACAGATACGCAGTATTTT. This encodes CAISQTDTQYF.

This clonotype occurred many times. The chain employs TRBV29-1 and TRBJ2-5; 7 nucleotides agree with TRBD2. Germline assignment: CDR1 SQVTM and CDR2 ANQGSEA. V shed 4 bases, J shed 5 bases, and the junction held 13 bases outside the gene matches. The CDR3 spans 15 residues. The CDR3 protein is CSVARTSGTGETQYF. CDR3 nucleotides: TGCAGCGTTGCGAGGACGAGCGGGACTGGGGAGACCCAGTACTTC.

The V call is TRBV7-2, the J call TRBJ1-6; 7 bases align to TRBD1. This CDR3 has 16 residues. In germline, CDR1 is SGHTA, CDR2 FQGNSA. V lost 2 bases to trimming and J lost 6 bases; unmatched junction nucleotides: 7. The CDR3 DNA reads as TGTGCCAGCAGCTTATCACCGGGACAGCCTAATTCACCCCTCCACTTT. Translated, it gives CASSLSPGQPNSPLHF.

This rearrangement joins TRBV5-1 to TRBJ2-7, with D tentatively TRBD2 (7 bases). CDR1 is SGHRS, CDR2 YFSETQ, per germline. The V and J ends lost 1 base and 2 bases respectively, with 10 bases between them. This CDR3 spans 14 amino acids. The CDR3 DNA sequence: TGCGCCAGCAGCTTGTGGGAGGGGGCCTACGAGCAGTACTTC. Translating it yields CASSLWEGAYEQYF.

This rearrangement joins TRBV6-5 to TRBJ1-4; D unclear. Deletions cut 7 bases from V and 4 bases from J, with 7 bases between. Per the germline V gene, CDR1 is MNHEY and CDR2 is SVGAGI. The CDR3 length is 12 residues. The CDR3 region is CASKRGNEKLFF. DNA of the CDR3: TGTGCCAGCAAGCGGGGTAATGAAAAACTGTTTTTT.

This clonotype was counted a few times. J is TRBJ2-1 and V is TRBV6-6; 7 positions agree with TRBD2. Trimming removed 2 bases from V and 8 bases from J; junction bases left unmatched: 6. Per germline, CDR1 MNHNY and CDR2 SVGAGI (reference sequence). The CDR3 runs 14 residues. This chain's CDR3 is CASSYGGTTDEQFF. CDR3 DNA sequence: TGTGCCAGCAGTTACGGCGGGACTACCGATGAGCAGTTCTTC.